This T cell receptor beta chain was identified during a study of blood T cell repertoires in COVID-19 (dated by TCRdb to about 2020). Concerning the study at large: Collaborator samples came from the United States, Italy and Spain and covered acute and convalescent phases of COVID-19. The prospective study material was composed of cDNA or gDNA derived from T cells, B-cell-depleted T cells, or PBMCs. Subjects who had been exposed to COVID-19, were actively infected with it, or had recovered from it provided the deeply sampled blood TCRbeta repertoires that made up the dataset. The repertoires were released in a freely available public database intended as a resource for research on the immune response to SARS-CoV-2. The samples were drawn from the first 160 participants of the ongoing ImmuneRACE study and from under 1,500 subjects provided by 6 global collaborators. Nearly every sample came with metadata listing a de-identified subject ID, COVID-19 status, age in years and sex. Where HLA class I and class II types were available, the types were taken from metadata supplied by the sample provider, not from assay-based typing.

Trimming costs V 0 bases and J 5 bases, and their ends lie 11 bases apart. Inclusive of the bounding cysteine and phenylalanine, the CDR3 is 14 residues long. Of all the DNA, just the CDR3 is kept, 42 bases in frame from base 1. CDR1 and CDR2 are drawn from the germline V gene: SGHDT, YYEEEE. On this clone itself: What antigen it recognizes has not been identified. No base quality values were provided; no much bigger clone lies one nucleotide off.

At one collaborating source in Seattle, patients were enrolled during active infection and were followed longitudinally through the course of disease. Collaborating institutions collected whole blood in K2EDTA tubes following their own protocols. For TCRbeta analysis, collaborators shipped samples as frozen whole blood, isolated PBMCs, or DNA extracted from either of those sample types. TCRbeta CDR3 regions were amplified from genomic DNA by means of the immunoSEQ Assay, a bias-controlled multiplex PCR. Per the source publication's procedure: The number of nucleated cells in each sample was estimated from the amplification of reference gene primers within the assay. To quantify the absolute abundance of each unique TCRbeta CDR3 rearrangement, sequence reads were collapsed and filtered. Productive Simpson clonality was computed per sample as the square root of Simpson's diversity index over productive rearrangements. The clones in this table, taken by TCRdb from immuneACCESS, are in-frame only. Not every clone is retained; where verified, under half of the shortfall comes from an unresolved V gene, and the cause of the rest is unknown. That table gives V, J and clone size, and the DNA gave D and trimming. The sample table holds fewer than 350,000 clones, of which approximately 87% were seen once. The ten largest account for more than 10% of the sample.

General study outcomes and caveats: The amount of clinical and demographic metadata varied by source and participant and was provided uncurated.

This clonotype was sampled from a woman under 40 with COVID-19, enrolled during active disease. The chain couples TRBV5-6 to TRBJ1-2; confidence is insufficient to name the D gene. The sequenced material came from peripheral blood. The CDR3 here reads CASSLGQAWYGYTF. At the DNA level, the sequence is TGTGCCAGCAGCTTGGGTCAGGCCTGGTATGGCTACACCTTC.